This is a list of T cell receptor beta chains from one sample in a study of long-term antiretroviral therapy in people with HIV. Only in-frame clones appear in the TCRdb table, and some are missing; sequencing was by immunoSEQ multiplex PCR. The sample includes 10,000 to 15,000 clones, roughly 80% of them seen just once. Material: unsorted PBMCs, obtained 0.5 years before starting antiretroviral therapy. These receptors all come from a woman aged 40 to 49 with HIV. The CDR3 runs from the conserved cysteine through the conserved F or W. Fields, in order: V gene, D gene, J gene, CDR3 protein. D genes are given only for firm matches.

TRBV29-1	NA	TRBJ2-1	CSVLPGGYEQFF
TRBV4-1	TRBD2	TRBJ2-1	CASSQETSGTYNEQFF
TRBV6-5	NA	TRBJ2-3	CASSTRDTQYF
TRBV7-9	NA	TRBJ2-4	CASSLELTVSSQYF
TRBV7-9	NA	TRBJ1-2	CASSDSDSRFNYGYTF
TRBV7-2	NA	TRBJ2-7	CASSLGLAGDEQYF
TRBV7-9	TRBD1	TRBJ1-1	CASRQGALNTEAFF
TRBV18	NA	TRBJ2-5	CASDSIPAGQETQYF
TRBV5-6	TRBD2	TRBJ2-7	CASSPALAGDYFVYEQYF
TRBV29-1	NA	TRBJ2-5	CSARPGTSQETQYF
TRBV6-5	NA	TRBJ1-3	CASRYSSGNTIYF
TRBV4-1	TRBD1	TRBJ1-2	CASSQEQGRFLYGYTF
TRBV5-4	TRBD1	TRBJ2-3	CASSLPPGQGADTQYF
TRBV27	NA	TRBJ1-5	CASSVSPVQPQHF
TRBV19	TRBD2	TRBJ2-7	CASSIGGTSSYEQYF
TRBV18	NA	TRBJ2-1	CASSPRGSGAPRDEQFF
TRBV6-1	NA	TRBJ1-2	CATQNWVYGYTF
TRBV4-1	NA	TRBJ2-4	CASSPGLLGKNIQYF
TRBV7-9	TRBD1	TRBJ1-2	CASSPGTGSNYGYTF
TRBV9	NA	TRBJ1-4	CASSVGGGGLEKLFF
TRBV30	NA	TRBJ1-3	CAWSVLGANSGNTIYF
TRBV19	NA	TRBJ2-1	CASSIVGVNEQFF
TRBV2	NA	TRBJ1-1	CASSGWRETEAFF
TRBV30	TRBD1	TRBJ1-1	CAWSVQGAEAFF
TRBV12-5	TRBD1	TRBJ1-5	CASAQTGAFSNQPQHF
TRBV11-3	NA	TRBJ2-2	CASSSYTGELFF
TRBV29-1	NA	TRBJ2-7	CSVETMDEQYF
TRBV19	NA	TRBJ1-2	CASSTPGLIAGYTF
TRBV6-5	TRBD1	TRBJ1-2	CASKGATGEVRGYTF
TRBV7-9	TRBD1	TRBJ2-2	CASSDGQGYTGELFF